Reported below is one T cell receptor beta chain. One junction end does not reproduce the germline sequence, and a read error may be involved. The data stem from a study of tumor-infiltrating lymphocytes in primary liver carcinoma. From germline, CDR1 is SGHAT and CDR2 FQNNGV. The CDR3 totals 17 residues. The researchers produced TCR beta cDNA from 450 to 600 ng total RNA with a constant-region primer. ARM-PCR, slightly modified, supplied the TCR beta libraries through three nested multiplex PCR rounds. The first two PCR rounds, around 10 cycles each, used TRBV1-TRBV30 forward primers and a C-beta reverse primer. TCRdb ran MiXCR on the multiplex PCR reads and lists one entry per CDR3 protein. Of 330,000 or so distinct CDR3 sequences listed, 65% are singletons. It was unsorted whole blood that yielded blood RNA, and germline DNA was also extracted.

The chain joins TRBV11-2 to TRBJ2-2; 12 bases agree with TRBD2. Sample: peripheral blood. The TCR sequence derives from a man between 40 and 49 years old with primary liver carcinoma and hepatitis B virus infection. CDR3 in amino acids: CTSSLRLAGEVTGELFF. Written as DNA, the CDR3 is TGTACCAGCAGCTTACGACTAGCGGGAGAAGTGACCGGGGAGCTGTTTTTT.